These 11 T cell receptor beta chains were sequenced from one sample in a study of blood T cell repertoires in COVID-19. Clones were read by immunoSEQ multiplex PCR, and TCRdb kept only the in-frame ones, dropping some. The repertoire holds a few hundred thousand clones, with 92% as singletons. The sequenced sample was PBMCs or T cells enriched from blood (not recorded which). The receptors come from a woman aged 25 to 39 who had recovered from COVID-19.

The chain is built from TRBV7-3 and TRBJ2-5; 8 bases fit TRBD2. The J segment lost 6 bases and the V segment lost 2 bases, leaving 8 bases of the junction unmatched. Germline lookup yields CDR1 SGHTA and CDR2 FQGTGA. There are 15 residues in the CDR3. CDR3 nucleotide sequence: TGTGCCAGCAGCTTATCTGGGCAGCGGGAGCAGACCCAGTACTTC. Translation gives CASSLSGQREQTQYF.

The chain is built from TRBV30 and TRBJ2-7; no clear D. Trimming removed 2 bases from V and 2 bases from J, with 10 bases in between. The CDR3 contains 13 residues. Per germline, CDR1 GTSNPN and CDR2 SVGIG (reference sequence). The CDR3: CAWSPSNPYEQYF. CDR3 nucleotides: TGTGCCTGGAGTCCCTCTAATCCCTACGAGCAGTACTTC.

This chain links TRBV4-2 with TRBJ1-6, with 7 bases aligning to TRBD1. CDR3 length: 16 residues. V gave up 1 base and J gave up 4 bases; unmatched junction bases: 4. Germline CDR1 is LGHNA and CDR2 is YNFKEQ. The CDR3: CASSQAPGGYNSPLHF. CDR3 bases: TGTGCCAGCAGCCAAGCACCAGGGGGGTATAATTCACCCCTCCACTTT.

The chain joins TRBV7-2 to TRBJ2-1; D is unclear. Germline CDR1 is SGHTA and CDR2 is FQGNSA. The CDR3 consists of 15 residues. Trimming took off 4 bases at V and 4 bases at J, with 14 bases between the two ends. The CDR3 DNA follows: TGTGCCAGCAGCTCCCGTATAGCAGCTTACAATGAGCAGTTCTTC. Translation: CASSSRIAAYNEQFF.

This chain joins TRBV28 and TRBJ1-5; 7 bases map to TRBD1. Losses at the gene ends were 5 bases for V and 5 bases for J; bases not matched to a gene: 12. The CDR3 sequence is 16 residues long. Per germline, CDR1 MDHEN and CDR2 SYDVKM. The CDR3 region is CASSLVKGAPHQPQHF. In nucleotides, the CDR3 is TGTGCCAGCAGTCTCGTCAAGGGGGCCCCTCATCAGCCCCAGCATTTT.

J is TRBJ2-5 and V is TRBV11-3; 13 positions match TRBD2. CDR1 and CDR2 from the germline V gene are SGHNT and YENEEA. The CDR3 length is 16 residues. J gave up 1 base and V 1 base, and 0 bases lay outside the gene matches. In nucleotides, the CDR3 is TGTGCCAGCAGCTTAGGGACTAGCGGGAGCCAAGAGACCCAGTACTTC. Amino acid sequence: CASSLGTSGSQETQYF. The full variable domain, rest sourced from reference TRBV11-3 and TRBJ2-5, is EAGVVQSPRYKIIEKKQPVAFWCNPISGHNTLYWYLQNLGQGPELLIRYENEEAVDDSQLPKDRFSAERLKGVDSTLKIQPAELGDSAVYLCASSLGTSGSQETQYFGPGTRLLVL.

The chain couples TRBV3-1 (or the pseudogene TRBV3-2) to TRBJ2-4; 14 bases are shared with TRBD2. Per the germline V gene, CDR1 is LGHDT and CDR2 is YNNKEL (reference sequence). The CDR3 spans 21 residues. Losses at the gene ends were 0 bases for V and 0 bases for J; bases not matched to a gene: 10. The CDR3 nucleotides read TGTGCCAGCAGCCAAGACGGGACTAGCGGGAGAAATTTCCAAGCCAAAAACATTCAGTACTTC. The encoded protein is CASSQDGTSGRNFQAKNIQYF.

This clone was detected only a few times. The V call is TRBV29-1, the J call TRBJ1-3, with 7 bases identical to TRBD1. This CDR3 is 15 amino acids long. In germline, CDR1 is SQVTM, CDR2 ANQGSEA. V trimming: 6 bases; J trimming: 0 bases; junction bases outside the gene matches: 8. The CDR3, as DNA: TGCAGCGTGAAGAGGACAGGATTCTCTGGAAACACCATATATTTT. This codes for CSVKRTGFSGNTIYF.

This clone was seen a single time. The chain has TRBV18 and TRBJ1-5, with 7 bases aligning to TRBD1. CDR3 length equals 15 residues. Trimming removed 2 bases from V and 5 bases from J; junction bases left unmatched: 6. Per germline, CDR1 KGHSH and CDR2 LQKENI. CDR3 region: CASSPGGGADQPQHF. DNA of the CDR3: TGTGCCAGCTCACCAGGAGGGGGCGCCGATCAGCCCCAGCATTTT.

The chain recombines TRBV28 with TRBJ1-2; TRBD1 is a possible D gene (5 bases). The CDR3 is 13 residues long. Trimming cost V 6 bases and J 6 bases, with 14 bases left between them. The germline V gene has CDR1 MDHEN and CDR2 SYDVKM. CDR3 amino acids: CASSLDSLDGYTF. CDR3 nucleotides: TGTGCCAGCAGCCTAGACAGCCTCGATGGCTACACCTTC.

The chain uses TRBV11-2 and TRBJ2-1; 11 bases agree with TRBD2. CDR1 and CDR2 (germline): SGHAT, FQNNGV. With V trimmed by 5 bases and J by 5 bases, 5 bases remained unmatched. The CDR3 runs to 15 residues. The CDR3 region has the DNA TGTGCCAGCAGCCAGCCGGGACTAGCGGACAATGAGCAGTTCTTC. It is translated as CASSQPGLADNEQFF. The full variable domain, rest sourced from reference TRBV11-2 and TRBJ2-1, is EAGVAQSPRYKIIEKRQSVAFWCNPISGHATLYWYQQILGQGPKLLIQFQNNGVVDDSQLPKDRFSAERLKGVDSTLKIQPAKLEDSAVYLCASSQPGLADNEQFFGPGTRLTVL.